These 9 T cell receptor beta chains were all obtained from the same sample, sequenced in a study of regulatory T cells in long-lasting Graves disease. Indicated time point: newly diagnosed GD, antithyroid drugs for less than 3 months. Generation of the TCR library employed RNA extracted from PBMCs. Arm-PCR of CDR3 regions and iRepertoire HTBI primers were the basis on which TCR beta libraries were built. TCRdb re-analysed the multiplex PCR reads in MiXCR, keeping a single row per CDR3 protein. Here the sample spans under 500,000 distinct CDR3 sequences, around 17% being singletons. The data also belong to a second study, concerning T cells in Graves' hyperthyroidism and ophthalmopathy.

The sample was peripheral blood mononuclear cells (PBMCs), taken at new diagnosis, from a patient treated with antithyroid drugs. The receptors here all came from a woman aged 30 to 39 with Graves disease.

The CDR3 reads CASSPHRDYNEQFF. The CDR3 nucleotides read TGTGCCAGCAGCCCCCACAGGGACTACAATGAGCAGTTCTTC. The V and J genes are TRBV7-3 and TRBJ2-1; weak D call: TRBD1 (6 bases). V lost 5 bases to trimming and J lost 3 bases, with 11 bases between them. CDR1 SGHTA and CDR2 FQGTGA come from the germline V gene. The CDR3 is 14 residues long. The whole variable domain, remainder taken from reference TRBV7-3 and TRBJ2-1, is GAGVSQTPSNKVTEKGKYVELRCDPISGHTALYWYRQSLGQGPEFLIYFQGTGAADDSGLPNDRFFAVRPEGSVSTLKIQRTERGDSAVYLCASSPHRDYNEQFFGPGTRLTVL.

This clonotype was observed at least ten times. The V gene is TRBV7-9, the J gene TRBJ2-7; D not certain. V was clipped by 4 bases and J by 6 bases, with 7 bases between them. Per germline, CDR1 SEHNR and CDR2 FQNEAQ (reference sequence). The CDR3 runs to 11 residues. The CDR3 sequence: CASSWSGEQYF. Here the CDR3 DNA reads TGTGCCAGCAGCTGGTCAGGCGAGCAGTACTTC. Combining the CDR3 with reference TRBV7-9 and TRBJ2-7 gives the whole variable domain DTGVSQNPRHKITKRGQNVTFRCDPISEHNRLYWYRQTLGQGPEFLTYFQNEAQLEKSRLLSDRFSAERPKGSFSTLEIQRTEQGDSAMYLCASSWSGEQYFGPGTRLTVT.

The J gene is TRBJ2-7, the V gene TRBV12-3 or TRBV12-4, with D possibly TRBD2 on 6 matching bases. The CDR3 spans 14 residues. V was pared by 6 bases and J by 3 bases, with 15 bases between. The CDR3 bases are TGTGCCAGCAGCGCGGGACGGAGAGACTACGAGCAGTACTTC. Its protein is CASSAGRRDYEQYF.

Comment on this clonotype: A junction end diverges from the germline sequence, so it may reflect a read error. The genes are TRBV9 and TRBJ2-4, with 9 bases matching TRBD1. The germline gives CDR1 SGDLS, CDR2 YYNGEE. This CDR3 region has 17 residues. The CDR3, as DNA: TGTGCCGGCAGCGCCCGACAGGGGGAGGGGGCCAAAAACATTCAGTACTTC. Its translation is CAGSARQGEGAKNIQYF.

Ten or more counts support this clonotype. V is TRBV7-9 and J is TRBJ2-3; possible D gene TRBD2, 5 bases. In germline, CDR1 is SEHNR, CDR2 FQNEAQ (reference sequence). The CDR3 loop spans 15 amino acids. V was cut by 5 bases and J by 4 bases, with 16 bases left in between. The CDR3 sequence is CASSRFVWESDTQYF. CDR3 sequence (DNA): TGTGCCAGCAGCCGCTTTGTGTGGGAGTCAGATACGCAGTATTTT.

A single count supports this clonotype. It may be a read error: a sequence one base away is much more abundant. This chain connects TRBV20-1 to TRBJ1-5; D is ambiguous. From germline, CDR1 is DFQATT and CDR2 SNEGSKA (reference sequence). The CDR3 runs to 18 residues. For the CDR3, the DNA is TGCAGTGCTCCTTCCCGGGGAGGAGAGATTCCCGACGATCAGCCCCAGCGTTTT. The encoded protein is CSAPSRGGEIPDDQPQRF.

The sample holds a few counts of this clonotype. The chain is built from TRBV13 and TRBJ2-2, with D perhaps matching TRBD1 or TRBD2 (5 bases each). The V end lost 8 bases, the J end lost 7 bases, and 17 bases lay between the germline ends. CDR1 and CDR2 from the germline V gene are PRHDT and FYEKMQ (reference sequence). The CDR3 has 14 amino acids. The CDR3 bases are TGTGCCAGCTCCTGGGGGACGAACGGCGGGGAGCTGTTTTTT. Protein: CASSWGTNGGELFF. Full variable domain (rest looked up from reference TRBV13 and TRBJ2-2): AAGVIQSPRHLIKEKRETATLKCYPIPRHDTVYWYQQGPGQDPQFLISFYEKMQSDKGSIPDRFSAQQFSDYHSELNMSSLELGDSALYFCASSWGTNGGELFFGEGSRLTVL.

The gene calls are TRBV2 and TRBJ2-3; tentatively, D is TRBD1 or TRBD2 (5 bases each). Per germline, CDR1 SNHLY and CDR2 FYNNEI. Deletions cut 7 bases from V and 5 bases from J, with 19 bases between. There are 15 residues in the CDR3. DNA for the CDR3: TGTGCCAGCACCCGGGACCCCGGCGGCGGAGATACGCAGTATTTT. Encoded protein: CASTRDPGGGDTQYF.

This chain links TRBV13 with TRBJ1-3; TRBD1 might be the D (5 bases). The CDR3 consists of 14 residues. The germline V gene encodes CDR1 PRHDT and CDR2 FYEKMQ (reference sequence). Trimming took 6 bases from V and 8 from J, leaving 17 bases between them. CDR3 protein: CASSSRGLGDTIYF. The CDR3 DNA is TGTGCCAGCAGTTCCCGGGGCCTTGGGGACACCATATATTTT.